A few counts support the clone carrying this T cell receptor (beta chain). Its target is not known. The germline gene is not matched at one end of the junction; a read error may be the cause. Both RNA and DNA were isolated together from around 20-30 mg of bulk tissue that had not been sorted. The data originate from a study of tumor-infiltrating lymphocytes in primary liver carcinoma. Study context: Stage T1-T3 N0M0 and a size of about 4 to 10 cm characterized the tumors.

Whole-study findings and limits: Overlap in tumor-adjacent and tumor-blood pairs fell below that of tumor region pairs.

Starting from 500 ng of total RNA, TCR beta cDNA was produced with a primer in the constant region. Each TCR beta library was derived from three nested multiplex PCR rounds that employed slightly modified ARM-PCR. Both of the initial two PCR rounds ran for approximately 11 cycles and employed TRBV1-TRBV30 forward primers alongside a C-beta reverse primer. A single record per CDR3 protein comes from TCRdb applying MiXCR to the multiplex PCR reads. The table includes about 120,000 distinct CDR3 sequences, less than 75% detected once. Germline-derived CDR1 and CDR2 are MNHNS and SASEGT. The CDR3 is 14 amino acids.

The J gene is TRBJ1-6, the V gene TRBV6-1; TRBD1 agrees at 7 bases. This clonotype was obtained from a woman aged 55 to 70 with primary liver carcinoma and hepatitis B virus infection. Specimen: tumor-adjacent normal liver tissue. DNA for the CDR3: TGTGCTAGCAGCCCAACAGGGGAAGGATCACCCATCCACTTT. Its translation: CASSPTGEGSPIHF.